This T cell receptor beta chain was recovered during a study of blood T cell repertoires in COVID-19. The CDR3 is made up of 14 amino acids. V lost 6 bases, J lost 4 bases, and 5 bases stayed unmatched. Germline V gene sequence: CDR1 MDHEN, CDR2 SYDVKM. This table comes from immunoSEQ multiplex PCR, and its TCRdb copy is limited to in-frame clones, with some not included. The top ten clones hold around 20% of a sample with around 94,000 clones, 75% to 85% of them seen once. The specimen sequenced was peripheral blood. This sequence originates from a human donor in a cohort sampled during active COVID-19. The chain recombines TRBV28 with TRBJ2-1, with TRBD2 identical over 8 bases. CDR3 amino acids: CASSRSGSYNEQFF. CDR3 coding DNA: TGTGCCAGCAGCAGGAGCGGGAGTTACAATGAGCAGTTCTTC.